This entry lists 16 T cell receptor beta chains sequenced from one sample in a study of identical twins. TCRdb used MiXCR to reprocess the 5' RACE reads, holding one entry per CDR3 protein. The sample has 1.5 million to 2 million distinct CDR3 sequences, less than 40% seen once. Sequencing used cord blood. The receptors come from a newborn girl in good health.

This clonotype was recorded a few times. The CDR3 nucleotides read TGTGCCAGCAGTGAAGCGCGGGGGATTTACCTAGACTACGAGCAGTACTTC. It specifies CASSEARGIYLDYEQYF. The gene calls are TRBV2 and TRBJ2-7, with 7 nucleotides matching TRBD2. Trimming cost V 0 bases and J 3 bases; bases outside gene matches: 11. Germline V CDR1 and CDR2: SNHLY, FYNNEI. The CDR3 is made up of 17 amino acids.

CDR3 bases: TGTGCCATCAGTGAACAGGGGGACAATGAGCAGTTCTTC. Translating it yields CAISEQGDNEQFF. The chain uses TRBV10-3 and TRBJ2-1; 8 bases are a match to TRBD1. This CDR3 contains 13 residues. J was trimmed by 5 bases and V by 3 bases; bases with no gene match: 0. Germline assignment: CDR1 ENHRY and CDR2 SYGVKD.

This clonotype was counted ten times or more. This chain links TRBV5-1 with TRBJ2-7, with 10 nucleotides matching TRBD2. The CDR3 totals 16 residues. Germline V gene sequence: CDR1 SGHRS, CDR2 YFSETQ. The J segment lost 1 base and the V segment lost 3 bases, leaving 7 bases of the junction unmatched. CDR3: CASSSQTSGLSYEQYF. CDR3 DNA: TGCGCCAGCAGCTCTCAGACTAGCGGGTTATCCTACGAGCAGTACTTC.

This clonotype was found many times. This chain links TRBV10-3 with TRBJ2-1; TRBD1 matches 9 bases. This CDR3 has 14 residues. The V and J ends lost 5 bases and 7 bases, in that order; junction bases with no gene match: 6. CDR1 ENHRY and CDR2 SYGVKD come from the germline V gene. This CDR3 is CAISPGTGKNEQFF. DNA for the CDR3: TGTGCCATCAGTCCCGGGACAGGGAAAAATGAGCAGTTCTTC.

The sample holds a few counts of this clonotype. The chain links TRBV20-1 to TRBJ2-5; unclear D gene. This CDR3 has 13 amino acids. V lost 3 bases and J 0 bases, leaving 8 bases between the germline ends. Per the germline V gene, CDR1 is DFQATT and CDR2 is SNEGSKA (reference sequence). As DNA, the CDR3 is TGCAGTGCTAGGGCGAAGTACCAAGAGACCCAGTACTTC. It translates to CSARAKYQETQYF.

The chain is built from TRBV12-3 or TRBV12-4 and TRBJ2-7, with TRBD2 matching 7 bases. J lost 6 bases, V lost 7 bases, and 9 bases had no gene match. The CDR3 covers 13 residues. CDR3 sequence: CASTEGGIGEQYF. For the CDR3, the DNA is TGTGCCAGCACCGAGGGAGGGATCGGCGAGCAGTACTTC.

This chain connects TRBV12-3 or TRBV12-4 to TRBJ2-7; D gene unclear. Trimming left V 8 bases short and J 1 base short, with 12 bases between. This CDR3 comprises 13 residues. As DNA, the CDR3 is TGTGCCAGCGGCCAGGACGGATCCTACGAGCAGTACTTC. Translating gives CASGQDGSYEQYF.

The J gene is TRBJ2-1, the V gene TRBV7-9; 10 bases fit TRBD2. The germline V gene has CDR1 SEHNR and CDR2 FQNEAQ (reference sequence). Trimming removed 1 base from V and 3 bases from J; junction bases left unmatched: 9. The CDR3 contains 18 residues. In DNA, the CDR3 is TGTGCCAGCAGCTTAGAGGTTAGCGGGAGGAGGATCTACAATGAGCAGTTCTTC. Protein: CASSLEVSGRRIYNEQFF.

This clonotype has more than one count but fewer than ten. The V gene is TRBV27, the J gene TRBJ1-1; D is perhaps TRBD1 (5 bases). CDR1 MNHEY and CDR2 SMNVEV come from the germline V gene (reference sequence). The CDR3 is made up of 13 amino acids. Trimming took 3 bases from V and 8 from J, leaving 13 bases between them. CDR3 sequence: CASSFSPRGEAFF. In DNA, the CDR3 is TGTGCCAGCAGTTTTTCCCCTCGGGGGGAAGCTTTCTTT.

This clonotype was seen more than once but under ten times. V gene TRBV7-8 combines with J gene TRBJ2-3; no firm D call. V lost 3 bases and J 1 base, leaving 11 bases between the germline ends. From germline, CDR1 is SGHVS and CDR2 FQNEAQ. This CDR3 region has 15 residues. CDR3 nucleotide sequence: TGTGCCAGCAGCTTTATCTTTTTCGGCACAGATACGCAGTATTTT. As protein: CASSFIFFGTDTQYF.

This clonotype was seen a few times. This chain links TRBV2 with TRBJ1-5; 7 positions agree with TRBD1. Trimming took 7 bases from V and 1 from J; bases not matched to a gene: 4. CDR3 size: 14 residues. CDR1 SNHLY and CDR2 FYNNEI come from the germline V gene. Here the CDR3 reads CASKGGRSNQPQHF. The CDR3 DNA reads TGTGCCAGCAAAGGGGGCAGAAGCAATCAGCCCCAGCATTTT.

The chain recombines TRBV4-1 with TRBJ2-1; 9 bases are a match to TRBD2. This CDR3 spans 15 amino acids. The J segment lost 8 bases and the V segment lost 0 bases, leaving 5 bases of the junction unmatched. Looked up from germline, CDR1 is MGHRA and CDR2 is YSYEKL. The CDR3 region is CASSQELAGGDEQFF. For the CDR3, the DNA is TGCGCCAGCAGCCAAGAACTTGCGGGGGGGGATGAGCAGTTCTTC.

The chain couples TRBV10-3 to TRBJ1-1; 9 bases agree with TRBD1. Germline lookup yields CDR1 ENHRY and CDR2 SYGVKD. This CDR3 is built from 14 residues. The ends lost 6 bases at V and 4 bases at J; junction bases unmatched: 6. The CDR3 here is CAISPGQGGTEAFF. The CDR3 DNA reads TGTGCCATCAGCCCGGGACAGGGCGGCACTGAAGCTTTCTTT.

This clonotype was found a few times. In DNA, the CDR3 is TGTGCCAATACAGCGAACACTGAAGCTTTCTTT. It codes for CANTANTEAFF. The rearrangement links TRBV2 to TRBJ1-1; D remains ambiguous. V shed 10 bases and J shed 1 base, with 7 bases lying between them. This CDR3 spans 11 amino acids. From germline, CDR1 is SNHLY and CDR2 FYNNEI. Variable domain in full (rest from reference TRBV2 and TRBJ1-1): EPEVTQTPSHQVTQMGQEVILRCVPISNHLYFYWYRQILGQKVEFLVSFYNNEISEKSEIFDDQFSVERPDGSNFTLKIRSTKLEDSAMYFCANTANTEAFFGQGTRLTVV.

The CDR3 region is CASSLGSSRAINEAFF. CDR3 DNA sequence: TGTGCCAGCAGCTTAGGGTCTAGCAGGGCCATTAATGAAGCTTTCTTT. The chain links TRBV7-2 to TRBJ1-1, with D perhaps matching TRBD1 (5 bases). Trimming stripped 1 base from V and 7 bases from J, with 19 bases between. The V gene's germline CDR1 is SGHTA and CDR2 FQGNSA. The CDR3 contains 16 residues. The entire variable domain, with the rest obtained from reference TRBV7-2 and TRBJ1-1, is as follows: GAGVSQSPSNKVTEKGKDVELRCDPISGHTALYWYRQSLGQGLEFLIYFQGNSAPDKSGLPSDRFSAERTGGSVSTLTIQRTQQEDSAVYLCASSLGSSRAINEAFFGQGTRLTVV.

The chain uses TRBV24-1 and TRBJ2-3; D is possibly TRBD2 (5 bases). The V gene's germline CDR1 is KGHDR and CDR2 SFDVKD. The V and J ends lost 2 bases and 5 bases respectively, with 13 bases between them. The CDR3 is made up of 15 amino acids. CDR3 in amino acids: CATSDWADSRDTQYF. The CDR3 DNA is TGTGCCACCAGTGATTGGGCGGACTCCAGAGATACGCAGTATTTT.